This T cell receptor (beta chain) was sequenced for a study of T cells after yellow fever vaccination. Turning to the study itself: Preparation of fractions with low cell numbers was performed using SMART-Seq v4 Ultra Low Input.

This clonotype was detected many times. As yet, its antigen is unknown. Findings and caveats of the study: Repertoires sorted by FACS could include abundant clonotypes that are contaminants from the bulk population.

5'RACE template switching added a universal primer site and UMIs to TCR cDNA. TCRdb processed the 5' RACE reads anew with MiXCR; each CDR3 protein has one entry. Of about 130,000 distinct CDR3 sequences detected, approximately 6.6% appear once; the ten largest clones hold under 0.7%. The CDR3 loop spans 15 amino acids. The germline V gene encodes CDR1 SGHRS and CDR2 YFSETQ. The J segment lost 8 bases and the V segment lost 4 bases, leaving 10 bases of the junction unmatched. The chain carries TRBV5-1 and TRBJ1-2; 11 nucleotides match TRBD1. This receptor was obtained from a man between 25 and 39 years old who received the YFV17D yellow fever vaccine. Material: CD4+ T cells sorted from PBMCs, obtained 10 days after the yellow fever booster vaccination. The DNA of the CDR3 is TGCGCCAGCAGCACCGCTGGGACAGGGGGACGAGGCTACACCTTC. It codes for CASSTAGTGGRGYTF. The whole variable domain, remainder taken from reference TRBV5-1 and TRBJ1-2, is KAGVTQTPRYLIKTRGQQVTLSCSPISGHRSVSWYQQTPGQGLQFLFEYFSETQRNKGNFPGRFSGRQFSNSRSEMNVSTLELGDSALYLCASSTAGTGGRGYTFGSGTRLTVV.